The present T cell receptor (beta chain) was sequenced within a study of tumor and adjacent non-tumor tissue in lung cancer. Study-wide results and caveats: Normal lung showed higher cumulative top 100 clone frequency than tumor.

Three rounds of nested PCR, following a modified ARM-PCR protocol, produced the TCRbeta library. TCRdb reanalysed the multiplex PCR reads using MiXCR and keeps one entry per CDR3 protein. The sample records fewer than 120,000 distinct CDR3 sequences, 84% being singletons. Germline-derived CDR1 and CDR2 are MDHEN and SYDVKM. With 5 bases removed from V and 10 bases from J, the gap between germline ends came to 9 bases. The CDR3 length is 12 residues. This clonotype appeared many times. Antigen specificity is unknown. No cell sorting was done before RNA was extracted from the tissue. The material sequenced was lung tumor tissue. The rearrangement joins TRBV28 to TRBJ1-6; the D gene is possibly TRBD1 (6 bases). The receptor's source is a man in his sixties or seventies with non-small cell lung cancer. The CDR3 bases are TGTGCCAGCAGTGAGGGGGACTCACCCCTCCACTTT. It codes for CASSEGDSPLHF. Looking up the rest from reference TRBV28 and TRBJ1-6 gives the full variable domain: DVKVTQSSRYLVKRTGEKVFLECVQDMDHENMFWYRQDPGLGLRLIYFSYDVKMKEKGDIPEGYSVSREKKERFSLILESASTNQTSMYLCASSEGDSPLHFGNGTRLTVT.